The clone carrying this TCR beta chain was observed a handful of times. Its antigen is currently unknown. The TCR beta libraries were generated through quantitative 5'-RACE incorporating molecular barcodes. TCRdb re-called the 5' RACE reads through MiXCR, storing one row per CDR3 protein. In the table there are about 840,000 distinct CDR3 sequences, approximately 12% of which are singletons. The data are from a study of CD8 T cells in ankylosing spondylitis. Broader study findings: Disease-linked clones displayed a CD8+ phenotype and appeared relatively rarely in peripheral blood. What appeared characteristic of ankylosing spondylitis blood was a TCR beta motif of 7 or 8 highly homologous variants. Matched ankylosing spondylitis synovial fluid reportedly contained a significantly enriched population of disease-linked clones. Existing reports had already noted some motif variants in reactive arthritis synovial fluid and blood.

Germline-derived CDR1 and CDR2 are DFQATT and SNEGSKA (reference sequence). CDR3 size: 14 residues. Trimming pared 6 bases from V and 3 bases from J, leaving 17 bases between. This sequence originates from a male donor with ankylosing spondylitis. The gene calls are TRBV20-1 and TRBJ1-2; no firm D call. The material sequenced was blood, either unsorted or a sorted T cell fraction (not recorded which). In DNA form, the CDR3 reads TGCAGTGCCCGCGCGGTGGGGATGGACTATGGCTACACCTTC. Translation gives CSARAVGMDYGYTF.